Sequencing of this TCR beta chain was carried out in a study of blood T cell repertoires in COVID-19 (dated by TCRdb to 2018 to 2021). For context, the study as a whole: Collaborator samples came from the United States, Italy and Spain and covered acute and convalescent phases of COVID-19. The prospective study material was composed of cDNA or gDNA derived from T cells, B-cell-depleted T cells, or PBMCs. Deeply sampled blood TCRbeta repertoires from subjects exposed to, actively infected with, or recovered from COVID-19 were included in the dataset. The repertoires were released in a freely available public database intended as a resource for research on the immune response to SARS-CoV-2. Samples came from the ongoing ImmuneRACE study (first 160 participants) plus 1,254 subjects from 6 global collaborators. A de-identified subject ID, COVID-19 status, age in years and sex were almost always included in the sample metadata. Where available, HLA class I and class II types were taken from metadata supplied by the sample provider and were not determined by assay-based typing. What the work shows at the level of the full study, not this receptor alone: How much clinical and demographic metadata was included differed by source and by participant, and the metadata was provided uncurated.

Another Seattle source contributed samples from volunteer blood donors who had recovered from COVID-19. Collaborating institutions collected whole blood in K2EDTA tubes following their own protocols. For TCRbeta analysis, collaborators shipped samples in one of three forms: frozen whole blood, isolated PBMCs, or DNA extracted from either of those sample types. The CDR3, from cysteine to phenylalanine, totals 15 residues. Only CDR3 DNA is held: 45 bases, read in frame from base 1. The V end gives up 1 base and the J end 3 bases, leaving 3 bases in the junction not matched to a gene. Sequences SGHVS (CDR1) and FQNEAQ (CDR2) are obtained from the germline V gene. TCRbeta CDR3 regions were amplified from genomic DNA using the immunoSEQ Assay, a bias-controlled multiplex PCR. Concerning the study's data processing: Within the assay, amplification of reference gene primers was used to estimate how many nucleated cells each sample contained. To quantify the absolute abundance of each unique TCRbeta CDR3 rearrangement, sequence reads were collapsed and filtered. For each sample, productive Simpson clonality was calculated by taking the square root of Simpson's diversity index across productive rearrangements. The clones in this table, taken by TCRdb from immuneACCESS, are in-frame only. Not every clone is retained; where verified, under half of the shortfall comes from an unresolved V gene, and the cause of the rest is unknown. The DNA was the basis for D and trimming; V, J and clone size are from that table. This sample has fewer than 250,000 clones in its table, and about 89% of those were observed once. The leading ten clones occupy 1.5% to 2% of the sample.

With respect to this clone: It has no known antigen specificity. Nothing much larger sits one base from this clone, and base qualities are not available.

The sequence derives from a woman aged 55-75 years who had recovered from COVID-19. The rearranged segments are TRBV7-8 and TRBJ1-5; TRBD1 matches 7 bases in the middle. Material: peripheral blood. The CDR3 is CASSLGTGFNQPQHF. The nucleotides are TGTGCCAGCAGCTTAGGGACAGGCTTCAATCAGCCCCAGCATTTT. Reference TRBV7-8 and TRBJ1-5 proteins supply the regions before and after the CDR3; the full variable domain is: GAGVSQSPRYKVAKRGQDVALRCDPISGHVSLFWYQQALGQGPEFLTYFQNEAQLDKSGLPSDRFFAERPEGSVSTLKIQRTQQEDSAVYLCASSLGTGFNQPQHFGDGTRLSIL.